The 24 T cell receptor beta chains below were found in one sample sequenced in a study of T cells in Graves' hyperthyroidism and ophthalmopathy. Amplified TCR beta CDR3 regions derived from RNA transcripts. RT-PCR in the first round (using the HTBI primer set) targeted the TCR CDR3. Each CDR3 protein gets one entry after TCRdb re-called the multiplex PCR reads with MiXCR. The sample has around 540,000 distinct CDR3 sequences, 35% to 55% seen once. The sequencing input was peripheral blood or thyroid tissue (not recorded which). The receptors derive from a woman aged 18-35 years with Graves' hyperthyroidism.

This clonotype has only a few counts. The J gene is TRBJ2-7, the V gene TRBV11-1; no firm D call. The CDR3 spans 15 residues. Per germline, CDR1 SGHAT and CDR2 FQDESV (reference sequence). V shed 2 bases and J shed 8 bases, with 19 bases lying between them. CDR3 sequence: CASSLIASSSGKQYF. CDR3 in DNA: TGTGCCAGCAGCTTAATCGCTAGTTCGAGTGGCAAGCAGTACTTC.

The chain has TRBV9 and TRBJ1-1, with 9 bases fitting TRBD1. Per germline, CDR1 SGDLS and CDR2 YYNGEE. V was pared by 5 bases and J by 7 bases, with 12 bases of the junction left unmatched. The CDR3 length is 15 residues. The CDR3 protein is CASSSPGTGRREAFF. The CDR3 nucleotides read TGTGCCAGCAGTTCCCCCGGGACAGGGCGCCGTGAAGCTTTCTTT.

With respect to this clonotype: A read error may be the cause here, since a much bigger clone is one base away. The final CDR3 position lacks the conserved phenylalanine or tryptophan, pointing to a likely read error. This sequence joins TRBV9 and TRBJ1-3; D unresolved. The CDR3 spans 14 residues. The V gene's germline CDR1 is SGDLS and CDR2 YYNGEE. V was shortened by 0 bases and J by 1 base, with 5 bases between the two germline ends. This CDR3 reads CASSVADSGNTIYS. The CDR3 nucleotides are TGTGCCAGCAGCGTAGCTGATTCTGGAAACACCATATATTCT.

This chain joins TRBV5-4 and TRBJ1-4; maybe TRBD1 (6 bases). Germline CDR1 is SGHNT and CDR2 is YYREEE (reference sequence). The V gene lost 3 bases and the J gene lost 8 bases, with 17 bases spanning the gap. The CDR3 has 15 residues. CDR3 protein: CASSWEQGINEKLFF. CDR3 DNA sequence: TGTGCCAGCAGCTGGGAACAGGGAATAAACGAAAAACTGTTTTTT.

This clonotype has at least ten counts. The rearrangement links TRBV10-3 to TRBJ1-1; no reliable D call. The ends were cut back, 10 bases at V and 5 bases at J, with 17 bases in the middle. This CDR3 is built from 13 residues. Germline CDR1 is ENHRY and CDR2 is SYGVKD. The CDR3 nucleotides read TGTGCCACCCAACAAGGCTCGGGGACTGAAGCTTTCTTT. As protein: CATQQGSGTEAFF.

In this sample, this clonotype turned up once. A clone one base away is much larger, so this may be a read error. CDR3 in amino acids: CAISWTGDGYTF. CDR3 in DNA: TGTGCCATCAGTTGGACAGGGGACGGCTACACCTTC. The chain carries TRBV10-3 and TRBJ1-2, with TRBD1 matching over 9 bases. CDR1 and CDR2 from the germline V gene are ENHRY and SYGVKD. The CDR3 consists of 12 residues. The V gene end was trimmed by 5 bases and the J gene end by 8 bases; junction bases not matched to a gene: 3.

The CDR3 sequence is CASSLAQGSLFGYTF. As DNA, the CDR3 is TGTGCCAGCAGCTTAGCGCAGGGAAGTTTATTTGGCTACACCTTC. V and J are TRBV7-2 and TRBJ1-2; possibly TRBD1 for D (5 bases). V was clipped by 0 bases and J by 7 bases, with 15 bases between them. This CDR3 spans 15 amino acids. Germline CDR1 is SGHTA and CDR2 is FQGNSA.

On this clonotype itself: This sequence may be a read error, since a much larger clone differs from it by one base. J is TRBJ2-5 and V is TRBV7-2; D is uncertain. There are 13 residues in the CDR3. Germline CDR1 is SGHTA and CDR2 is FQGNSA. CDR3 coding DNA: TGTGCCGGCAGTATGATGGCTCAAGAGACCCAGTACTTC. This codes for CAGSMMAQETQYF.

About this clonotype itself: Given a much more abundant clone one base away, this may be a read error. V gene TRBV7-9 combines with J gene TRBJ1-2; the D is unclear. There are 13 residues in the CDR3. V lost 5 bases, J lost 2 bases, and 9 bases lay in between. CDR1 is SEHNR, CDR2 FQNEAQ, per germline (reference sequence). CDR3 coding DNA: TGTGCCAGCAGCGAACCGGAGAACTATGGCTACACCTTC. Encoded protein: CASSEPENYGYTF.

This clonotype was recorded a few times. The chain combines TRBV19 with TRBJ1-5; no clear D. The V gene lost 3 bases and the J gene lost 0 bases, with 9 bases spanning the gap. CDR3 length equals 15 residues. Germline-derived CDR1 and CDR2 are LNHDA and SQIVND (reference sequence). This CDR3 is CASSMRQYSNQPQHF. The CDR3 DNA is TGTGCCAGTAGTATGCGCCAGTATAGCAATCAGCCCCAGCATTTT.

Turning to this clonotype: Possible read error: a much larger clone is one base away. The chain couples TRBV24-1 to TRBJ2-7, with D hard to call. Germline CDR1 and CDR2: KGHDR and SFDVKD. CDR3 length: 13 residues. The CDR3 spells CASSDADLSEQYF. The CDR3 DNA reads as TGTGCCAGCAGTGACGCGGACCTTAGCGAGCAGTACTTC.

V usage is TRBV7-9 and J usage is TRBJ2-7; D gene ambiguous. This CDR3 has 15 residues. The germline V gene encodes CDR1 SEHNR and CDR2 FQNEAQ (reference sequence). V gave up 4 bases and J gave up 0 bases, with 13 bases separating them. DNA of the CDR3: TGTGCCAGCAGCTCCTTAAGGCCGAACTCCTACGAGCAGTACTTC. Protein sequence: CASSSLRPNSYEQYF.

Ten or more counts support this clonotype. V usage is TRBV24-1 and J usage is TRBJ1-2; tentatively, D is TRBD1 (5 bases). V was pared by 3 bases and J by 6 bases, with 13 bases between. Looked up from germline, CDR1 is KGHDR and CDR2 is SFDVKD. The CDR3 is 14 residues long. The CDR3, as DNA: TGTGCCACCAGTGATCCCCGGGGAGGGGATGGCTACACCTTC. Translation: CATSDPRGGDGYTF.

This sequence joins TRBV5-1 and TRBJ1-4; D is unclear. V was shortened by 3 bases and J by 4 bases, with 7 bases between the two germline ends. The CDR3 is made up of 13 amino acids. Germline V CDR1 and CDR2: SGHRS, YFSETQ. CDR3: CASSWALNEKLFF. CDR3 DNA sequence: TGCGCCAGCAGCTGGGCCCTTAATGAAAAACTGTTTTTT.

The chain couples TRBV5-1 to TRBJ1-1; D is ambiguous. Trimming took 1 base from V and 4 from J, leaving 11 bases between them. CDR3 length: 14 residues. CDR1 is SGHRS and CDR2 is YFSETQ in the germline V gene. The DNA for the CDR3 is TGCGCCAGCAGCTTGAGGAGGGAAAGCACTGAAGCTTTCTTT. Translating gives CASSLRRESTEAFF.

The chain has TRBV2 and TRBJ2-3, with 9 bases matching TRBD1. The J segment lost 11 bases and the V segment lost 8 bases, leaving 14 bases of the junction unmatched. Per germline, CDR1 SNHLY and CDR2 FYNNEI. The CDR3 sequence is 14 residues long. CDR3 protein: CASEKGTGQRGQYF. The CDR3 DNA reads as TGTGCCAGCGAAAAGGGGACAGGGCAAAGAGGGCAGTATTTT.

Remarks on this clonotype: A much larger clone lies a single base off, so this may be a read error. The rearrangement joins TRBV29-1 to TRBJ1-1; 7 bases map to TRBD1. CDR3 size: 13 residues. Losses at the gene ends were 3 bases for V and 1 base for J; bases not matched to a gene: 2. Germline V gene data show CDR1 as SQVTM and CDR2 as ANQGSEA. CDR3 in DNA: TGCAGCGTTGAGGACAGGCGGAACACTGAAGCTTTCTTT. It translates to CSVEDRRNTEAFF.

The rearrangement uses TRBV6-5 and TRBJ1-1, with TRBD1 matching over 7 bases. The CDR3 runs 14 residues. Germline V gene data show CDR1 as MNHEY and CDR2 as SVGAGI. V was pared by 2 bases and J by 4 bases, with 4 bases of the junction left unmatched. CDR3 amino acids: CASSYDREGTEAFF. CDR3 DNA sequence: TGTGCCAGCAGTTACGACAGGGAGGGCACTGAAGCTTTCTTT.

This sequence joins TRBV10-3 and TRBJ1-5; 7 nucleotides line up with TRBD1. Germline CDR1 reads ENHRY; CDR2 reads SYGVKD. CDR3 length equals 13 residues. V was clipped by 5 bases and J by 4 bases; unmatched bases: 2. The CDR3 is CAISRDRNQPQHF. Written as DNA, the CDR3 is TGTGCCATCAGTCGGGACAGAAATCAGCCCCAGCATTTT.

The J gene is TRBJ2-7, the V gene TRBV4-1; D may match TRBD1 or TRBD2 (6 bases each). Looked up from germline, CDR1 is MGHRA and CDR2 is YSYEKL. The V end lost 0 bases, the J end lost 5 bases, and 20 bases lay between the germline ends. The CDR3 consists of 17 residues. In DNA, the CDR3 is TGCGCCAGCAGCCAAGATCGGGTGCGGTGGGGGGCCAACGAGCAGTACTTC. This codes for CASSQDRVRWGANEQYF.

The chain joins TRBV5-1 to TRBJ2-7, with TRBD1 identical over 9 bases. V dropped 6 bases and J dropped 5; count of bases not matched to a gene: 9. The CDR3 totals 14 residues. CDR1 and CDR2 (germline): SGHRS, YFSETQ. This CDR3 reads CASMPGQGEHEQYF. For the CDR3, the DNA is TGCGCCAGCATGCCGGGACAGGGTGAACACGAGCAGTACTTC.

The rearrangement links TRBV2 to TRBJ1-1; no clear D. V shed 1 base and J shed 8 bases, with 5 bases lying between them. The CDR3 loop spans 11 amino acids. The germline V gene has CDR1 SNHLY and CDR2 FYNNEI. As DNA, the CDR3 is TGTGCCAGCAGTGAAGAGCGGGAAGCTTTCTTT. Its protein is CASSEEREAFF.

This CDR3 reads CAIPKLISGRTGELFF. CDR3 sequence (DNA): TGTGCCATCCCCAAACTAATTAGCGGGAGAACCGGGGAGCTGTTTTTT. The chain employs TRBV15 and TRBJ2-2, with TRBD2 matching 9 bases. From germline, CDR1 is LNHNV and CDR2 YYDKDF (reference sequence). The CDR3 runs 16 residues. V was clipped by 10 bases and J by 5 bases; unmatched bases: 14. The variable domain in full, with the rest retrieved from reference TRBV15 and TRBJ2-2, is DAMVIQNPRYQVTQFGKPVTLSCSQTLNHNVMYWYQQKSSQAPKLLFHYYDKDFNNEADTPDNFQSRRPNTSFCFLDIRSPGLGDTAMYLCAIPKLISGRTGELFFGEGSRLTVL.

V gene TRBV2 combines with J gene TRBJ1-6, with TRBD1 identical over 7 bases. With V trimmed by 4 bases and J by 13 bases, 10 bases remained unmatched. The germline CDR1 and CDR2 sequences are SNHLY and FYNNEI. The CDR3 sequence is 14 residues long. CDR3 DNA: TGTGCCAGCAGTGCTTGGCAGGGGGGATCCCCCCTCCACTTT. As protein: CASSAWQGGSPLHF.